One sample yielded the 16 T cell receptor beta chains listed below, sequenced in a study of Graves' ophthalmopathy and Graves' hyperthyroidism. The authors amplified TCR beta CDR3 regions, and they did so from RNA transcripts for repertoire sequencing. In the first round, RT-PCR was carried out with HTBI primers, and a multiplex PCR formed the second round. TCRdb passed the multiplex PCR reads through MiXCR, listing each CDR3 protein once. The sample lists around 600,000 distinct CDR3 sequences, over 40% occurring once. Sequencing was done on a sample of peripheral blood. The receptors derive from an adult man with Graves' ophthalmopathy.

This CDR3 is CSATGTGHGLGQPQHF. For the CDR3, the DNA is TGCAGTGCTACCGGGACAGGGCATGGGTTGGGTCAGCCCCAGCATTTT. The J gene is TRBJ1-5, the V gene TRBV20-1, with TRBD1 matching over 9 bases. Germline V gene sequence: CDR1 DFQATT, CDR2 SNEGSKA (reference sequence). V was clipped by 4 bases and J by 6 bases; unmatched bases: 13. The CDR3 is 16 amino acids.

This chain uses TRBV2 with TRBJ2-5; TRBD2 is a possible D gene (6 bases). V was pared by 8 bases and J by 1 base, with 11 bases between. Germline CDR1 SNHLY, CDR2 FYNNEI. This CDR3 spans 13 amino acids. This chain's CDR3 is CASFGGSQETQYF. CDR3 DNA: TGTGCCAGCTTCGGGGGTTCCCAAGAGACCCAGTACTTC.

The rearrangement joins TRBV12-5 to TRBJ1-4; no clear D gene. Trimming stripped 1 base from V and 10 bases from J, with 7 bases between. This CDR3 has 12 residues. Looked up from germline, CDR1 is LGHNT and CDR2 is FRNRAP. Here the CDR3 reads CASGLGGGKLFF. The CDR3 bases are TGTGCTAGTGGTTTGGGCGGAGGAAAACTGTTTTTT.

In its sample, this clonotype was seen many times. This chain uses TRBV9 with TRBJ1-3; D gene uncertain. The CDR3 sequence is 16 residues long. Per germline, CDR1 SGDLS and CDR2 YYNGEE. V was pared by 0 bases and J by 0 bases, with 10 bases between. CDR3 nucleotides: TGTGCCAGCAGCGTAGGGGCAGCGTCCTCTGGAAACACCATATATTTT. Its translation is CASSVGAASSGNTIYF.

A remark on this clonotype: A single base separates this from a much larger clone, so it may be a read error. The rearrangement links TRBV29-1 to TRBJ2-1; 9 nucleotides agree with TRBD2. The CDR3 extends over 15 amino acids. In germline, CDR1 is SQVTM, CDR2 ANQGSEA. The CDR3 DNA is TGCAGCGTTCAAGGGGCTAGCGGGACTTACAATGAGCAGTCCTTC. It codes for CSVQGASGTYNEQSF.

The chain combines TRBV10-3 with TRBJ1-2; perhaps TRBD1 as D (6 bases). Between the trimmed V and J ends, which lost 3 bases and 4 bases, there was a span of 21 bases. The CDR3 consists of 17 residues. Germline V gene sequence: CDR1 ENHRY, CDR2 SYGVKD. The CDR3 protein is CAISDQGFQTVFYGYTF. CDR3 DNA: TGTGCCATCAGTGACCAGGGGTTCCAGACAGTCTTCTATGGCTACACCTTC.

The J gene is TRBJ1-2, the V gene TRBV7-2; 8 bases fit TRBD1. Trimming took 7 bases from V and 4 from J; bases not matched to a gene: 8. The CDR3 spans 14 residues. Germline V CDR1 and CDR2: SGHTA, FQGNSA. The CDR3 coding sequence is TGTGCCAGCACCGGGGGACAGGTGGGCTATGGCTACACCTTC. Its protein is CASTGGQVGYGYTF.

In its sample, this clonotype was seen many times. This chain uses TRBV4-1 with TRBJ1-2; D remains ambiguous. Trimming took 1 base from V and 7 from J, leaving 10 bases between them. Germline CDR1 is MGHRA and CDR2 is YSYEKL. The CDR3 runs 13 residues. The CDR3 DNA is TGCGCCAGCAGCCAAGTATGGTTTTCTGGCTACACCTTC. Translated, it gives CASSQVWFSGYTF.

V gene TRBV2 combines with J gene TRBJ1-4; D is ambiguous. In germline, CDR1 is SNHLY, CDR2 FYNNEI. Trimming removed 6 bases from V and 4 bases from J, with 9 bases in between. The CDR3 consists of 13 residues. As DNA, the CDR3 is TGTGCCAGCAGCGGGGAGCATAATGAAAAACTGTTTTTT. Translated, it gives CASSGEHNEKLFF.

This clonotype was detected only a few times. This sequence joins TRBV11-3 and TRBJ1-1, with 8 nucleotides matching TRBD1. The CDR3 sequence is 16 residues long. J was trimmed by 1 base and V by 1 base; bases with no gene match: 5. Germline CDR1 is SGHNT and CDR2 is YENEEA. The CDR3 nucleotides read TGTGCCAGCAGCTTAGCAGCCGGGACAGGGAACACTGAAGCTTTCTTT. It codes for CASSLAAGTGNTEAFF.

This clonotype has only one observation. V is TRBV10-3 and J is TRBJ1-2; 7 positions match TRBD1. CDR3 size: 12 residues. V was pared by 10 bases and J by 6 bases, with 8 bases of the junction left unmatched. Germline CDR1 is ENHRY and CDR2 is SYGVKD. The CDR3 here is CASSDRADGYTF. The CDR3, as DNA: TGTGCCAGCTCCGACAGGGCCGATGGCTACACCTTC.

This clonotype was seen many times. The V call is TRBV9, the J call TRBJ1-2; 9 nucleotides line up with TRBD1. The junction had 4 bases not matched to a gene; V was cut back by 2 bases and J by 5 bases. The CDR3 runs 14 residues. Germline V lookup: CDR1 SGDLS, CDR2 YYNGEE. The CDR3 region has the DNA TGTGCCAGCAGCGTTACAGGGGGCAGTTATGGCTACACCTTC. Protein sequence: CASSVTGGSYGYTF.

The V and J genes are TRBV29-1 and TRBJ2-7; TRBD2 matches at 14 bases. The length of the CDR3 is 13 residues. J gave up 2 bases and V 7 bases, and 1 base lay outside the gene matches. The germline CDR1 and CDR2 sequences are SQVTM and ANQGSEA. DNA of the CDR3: TGCAGCGAGGGACTAGCGGGGGCCTACGAGCAGTACTTC. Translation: CSEGLAGAYEQYF.

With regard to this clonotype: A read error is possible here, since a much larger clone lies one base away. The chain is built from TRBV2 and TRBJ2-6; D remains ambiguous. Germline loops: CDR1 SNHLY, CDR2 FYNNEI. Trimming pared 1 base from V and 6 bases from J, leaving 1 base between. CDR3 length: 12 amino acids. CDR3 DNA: TGTGCCAGCAGTGAAGTGGCCAACGTCCTGACTTTC. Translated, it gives CASSEVANVLTF.

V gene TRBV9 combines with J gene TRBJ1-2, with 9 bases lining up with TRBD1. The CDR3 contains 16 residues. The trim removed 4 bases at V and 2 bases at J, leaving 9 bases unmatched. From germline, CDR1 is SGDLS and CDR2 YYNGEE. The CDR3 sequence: CASSPSGGQGNYGYTF. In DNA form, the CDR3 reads TGTGCCAGCAGCCCGAGCGGGGGACAGGGAAACTATGGCTACACCTTC.

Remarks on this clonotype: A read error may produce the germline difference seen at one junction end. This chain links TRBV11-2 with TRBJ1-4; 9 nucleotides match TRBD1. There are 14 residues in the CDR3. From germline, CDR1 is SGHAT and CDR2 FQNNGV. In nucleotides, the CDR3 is TGTGCCAGCCGCTTACAGGGGGCCACTGAAAAACTGTTTTTT. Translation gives CASRLQGATEKLFF.